This T cell receptor (beta chain) was retrieved from a study of T-cell reconstitution after alpha-beta-depleted transplantation in children. This clonotype was picked up one time. Its antigen is not known. General study findings and limits: Some patients' high day-60 TCRbeta diversity was attributed to recipient cells surviving conditioning. Reportedly, alpha-beta T cells present about two months post-transplant originated from several hundred expanded clones of graft origin.

V lost 5 bases, J lost 3 bases, and 12 bases stayed unmatched. Germline-derived CDR1 and CDR2 are LNHDA and SQIVND (reference sequence). The CDR3 covers 17 residues. As it was prepared, the TCRbeta library received unique molecular identifiers. TCRdb re-called the PCR reads with MiXCR, one entry per CDR3 protein. Of more than 500,000 distinct CDR3 sequences in the sample, 10% to 12% are singletons; the top ten hold around 13%. The receptor's source is a female patient aged 2 to 10 who had a stem cell transplant for aplastic anemia, so the T cells may come from the graft donor. The sequencing used PBMCs, mostly from graft donor cells, collected 180 days after TCRalphabeta/CD19-depleted stem cell transplant. V gene TRBV19 combines with J gene TRBJ1-2; 10 nucleotides agree with TRBD1. This chain's CDR3 is CASSSAGTGEDYYGYTF. CDR3 nucleotide sequence: TGTGCCAGTAGTTCGGCCGGGACAGGGGAAGATTACTATGGCTACACCTTC.